This TCR beta chain originates from a study of T cells after yellow fever vaccination. The wider study: Fractions of limited cellularity were prepared by means of SMART-Seq v4 Ultra Low Input. Study-wide results and caveats: Researchers report a weaker secondary response that nonetheless peaked faster, day 5 versus 15. The booster response re-showed most primary clones: roughly 97% CD4, about 89% CD8.

This clonotype has just a few counts. The CDR3 has 18 residues. Germline V lookup: CDR1 DFQATT, CDR2 SNEGSKA (reference sequence). Trimming removed 6 bases from V and 2 bases from J, with 25 bases in between. The 5'RACE template-switching step produced TCR cDNA and added a universal primer site and UMIs. TCRdb processed the 5' RACE reads anew with MiXCR; each CDR3 protein has one entry. The sample has 45,000 to 65,000 distinct CDR3 sequences, 6.5% to 8.5% seen once. Source: CD8+ T cells not binding an NS4B(214-222) dextramer, sorted from PBMCs, taken roughly seven weeks after the first yellow fever vaccination. This rearrangement joins TRBV20-1 to TRBJ1-4; D not certain. This receptor was obtained from a man between 18 and 29 years old who received the YFV17D yellow fever vaccine. CDR3 loop: CSAPREDDYTATNEKLFF. As DNA, the CDR3 is TGCAGTGCACCGAGGGAGGATGACTACACCGCGACTAATGAAAAACTGTTTTTT.